The clone carrying this TCR beta chain came up many times. What it binds is not known. The sequence runs out 3 residues before the end of the CDR3; the remainder is reconstructed from the germline J gene. CVID and control samples used equivalent genomic DNA input. Using immunoSEQ multiplex PCR, the repertoire was profiled, and TCRdb retains in-frame clones only, with some absent. Recorded here are about 35,000 clones, with no singletons, and the ten leading clones hold around 2.8%. The source of the sample is a study of T cell clonality in common variable immunodeficiency. Notes on the study in general: In common variable immunodeficiency, TCR beta chains reportedly carried fewer deletions and N-nucleotide insertions. T cell subpopulation sequencing would be needed to explain CVID clonality.

Deletions cut 5 bases from V and 0 bases from J, with 14 bases between. The CDR3 covers 15 residues. The germline gives CDR1 SGHTA, CDR2 FQGNSA. The chain carries TRBV7-2 and TRBJ2-7; the D gene is possibly TRBD2 (6 bases). The sample taken for sequencing was peripheral blood mononuclear cells. The receptor comes from a person aged 18 to 75 in good health. CDR3 DNA, as far as it was read: TGTGCCAGCAGCGGCGGGGTGGCCAGCTCCTACGAG. Residues: CASSGGVASSYE. The full CDR3 protein is CASSGGVASSYEQYF. Drawing the rest from reference TRBV7-2 and TRBJ2-7, the complete variable domain is GAGVSQSPSNKVTEKGKDVELRCDPISGHTALYWYRQSLGQGLEFLIYFQGNSAPDKSGLPSDRFSAERTGGSVSTLTIQRTQQEDSAVYLCASSGGVASSYEQYFGPGTRLTVT.